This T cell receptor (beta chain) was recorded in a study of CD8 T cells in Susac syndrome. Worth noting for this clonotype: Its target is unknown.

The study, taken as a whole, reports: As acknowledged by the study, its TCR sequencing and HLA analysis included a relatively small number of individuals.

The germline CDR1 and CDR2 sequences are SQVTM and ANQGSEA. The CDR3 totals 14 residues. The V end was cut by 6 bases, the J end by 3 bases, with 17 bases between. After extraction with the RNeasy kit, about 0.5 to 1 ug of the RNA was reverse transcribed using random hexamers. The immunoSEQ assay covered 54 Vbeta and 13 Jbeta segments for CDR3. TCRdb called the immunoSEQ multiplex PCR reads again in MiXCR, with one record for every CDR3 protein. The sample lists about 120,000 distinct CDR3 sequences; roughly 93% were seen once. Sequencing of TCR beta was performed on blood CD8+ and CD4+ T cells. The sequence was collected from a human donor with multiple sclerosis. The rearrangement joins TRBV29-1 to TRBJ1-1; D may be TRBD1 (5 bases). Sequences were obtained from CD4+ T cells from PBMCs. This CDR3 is CSVQGLWVDTEAFF. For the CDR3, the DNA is TGCAGCGTCCAGGGTCTCTGGGTGGACACTGAAGCTTTCTTT.